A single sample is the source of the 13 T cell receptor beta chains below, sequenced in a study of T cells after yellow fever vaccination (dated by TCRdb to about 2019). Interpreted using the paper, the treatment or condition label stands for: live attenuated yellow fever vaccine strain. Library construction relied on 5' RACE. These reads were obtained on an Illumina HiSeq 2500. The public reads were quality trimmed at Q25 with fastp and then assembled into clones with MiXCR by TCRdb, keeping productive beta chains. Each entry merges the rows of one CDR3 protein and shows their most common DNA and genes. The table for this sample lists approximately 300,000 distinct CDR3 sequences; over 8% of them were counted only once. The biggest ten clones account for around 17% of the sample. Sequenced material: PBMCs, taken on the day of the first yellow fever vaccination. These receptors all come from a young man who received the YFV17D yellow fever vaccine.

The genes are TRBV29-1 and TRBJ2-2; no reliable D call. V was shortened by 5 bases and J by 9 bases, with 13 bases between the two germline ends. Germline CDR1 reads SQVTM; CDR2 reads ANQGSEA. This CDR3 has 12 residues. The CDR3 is CSVSRGTRELFF. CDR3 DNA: TGCAGCGTTTCGAGAGGAACCAGGGAGCTGTTTTTT.

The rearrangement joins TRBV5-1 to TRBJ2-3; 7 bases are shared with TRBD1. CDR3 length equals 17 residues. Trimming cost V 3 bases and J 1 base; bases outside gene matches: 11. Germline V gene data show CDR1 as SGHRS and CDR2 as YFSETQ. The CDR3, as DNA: TGCGCCAGCAGCTCCTCCCCCACAGGGGAAGGCACAGATACGCAGTATTTT. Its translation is CASSSSPTGEGTDTQYF.

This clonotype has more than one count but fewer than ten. CDR3 residues: CASSYRGTANQPQHF. The CDR3 region has the DNA TGTGCCAGCAGTTACCGTGGGACAGCAAATCAGCCCCAGCATTTT. V is TRBV6-2 or TRBV6-3 and J is TRBJ1-5, with 7 nucleotides matching TRBD1. Germline loops: CDR1 MNHEY, CDR2 SVGEGT. V trimming: 2 bases; J trimming: 4 bases; junction bases outside the gene matches: 5. The CDR3 covers 15 residues.

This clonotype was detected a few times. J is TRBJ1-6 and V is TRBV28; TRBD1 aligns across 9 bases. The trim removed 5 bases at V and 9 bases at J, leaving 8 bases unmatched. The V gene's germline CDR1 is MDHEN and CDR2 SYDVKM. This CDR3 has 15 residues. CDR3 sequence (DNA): TGTGCCAGCAGTGCCGGGACAGGGTTGCGTTCACCCCTCCACTTT. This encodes CASSAGTGLRSPLHF.

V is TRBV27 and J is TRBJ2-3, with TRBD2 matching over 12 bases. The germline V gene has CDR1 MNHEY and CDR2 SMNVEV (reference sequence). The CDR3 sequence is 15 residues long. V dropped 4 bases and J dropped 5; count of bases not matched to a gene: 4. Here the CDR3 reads CASSWTSGVVDTQYF. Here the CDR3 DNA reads TGTGCCAGCAGTTGGACTAGCGGGGTCGTAGATACGCAGTATTTT.

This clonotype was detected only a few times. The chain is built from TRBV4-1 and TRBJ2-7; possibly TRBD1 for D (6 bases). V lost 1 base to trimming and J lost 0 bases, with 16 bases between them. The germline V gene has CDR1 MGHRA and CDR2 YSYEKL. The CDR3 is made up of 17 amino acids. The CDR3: CASSQVSWRTVSYEQYF. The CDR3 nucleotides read TGCGCCAGCAGCCAAGTTAGTTGGAGGACAGTCTCCTACGAGCAGTACTTC.

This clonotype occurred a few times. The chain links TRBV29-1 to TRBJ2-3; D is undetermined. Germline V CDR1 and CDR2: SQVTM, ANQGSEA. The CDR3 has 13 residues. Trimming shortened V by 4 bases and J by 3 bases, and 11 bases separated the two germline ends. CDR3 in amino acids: CSVGSAFTDTQYF. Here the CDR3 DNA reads TGCAGCGTTGGTTCAGCCTTTACAGATACGCAGTATTTT.

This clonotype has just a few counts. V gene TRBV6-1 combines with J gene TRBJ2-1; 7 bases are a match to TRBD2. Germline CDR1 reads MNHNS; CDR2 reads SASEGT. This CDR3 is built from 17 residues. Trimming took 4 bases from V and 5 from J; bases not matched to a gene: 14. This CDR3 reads CASSVFVRGLTNNEQFF. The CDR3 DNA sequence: TGTGCCAGCAGTGTGTTCGTTCGGGGACTAACAAACAATGAGCAGTTCTTC.

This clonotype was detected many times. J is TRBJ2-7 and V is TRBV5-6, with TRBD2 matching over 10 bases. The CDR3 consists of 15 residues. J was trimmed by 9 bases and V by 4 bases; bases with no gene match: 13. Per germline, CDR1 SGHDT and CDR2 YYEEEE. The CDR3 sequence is CASSASGGPVRGQYV. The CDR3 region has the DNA TGTGCCAGCAGCGCTAGCGGGGGACCAGTACGAGGGCAGTACGTC.

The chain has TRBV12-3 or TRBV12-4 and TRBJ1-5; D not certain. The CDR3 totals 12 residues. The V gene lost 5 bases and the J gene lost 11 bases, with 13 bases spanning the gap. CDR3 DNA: TGTGCCAGCAGTCGCTTGAGGTGGACCCAGCATTTT. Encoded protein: CASSRLRWTQHF.

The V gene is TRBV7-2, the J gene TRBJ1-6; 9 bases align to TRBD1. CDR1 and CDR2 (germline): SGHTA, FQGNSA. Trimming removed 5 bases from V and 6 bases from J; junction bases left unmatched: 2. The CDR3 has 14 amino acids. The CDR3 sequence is CASSEDRGNSPLHF. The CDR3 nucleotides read TGTGCCAGCAGCGAGGACAGGGGTAATTCACCCCTCCACTTT.

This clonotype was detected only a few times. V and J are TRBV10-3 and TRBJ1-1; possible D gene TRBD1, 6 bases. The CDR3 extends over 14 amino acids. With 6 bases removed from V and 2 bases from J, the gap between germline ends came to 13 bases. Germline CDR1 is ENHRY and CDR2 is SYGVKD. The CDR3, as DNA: TGTGCCATCAGGATACAGGGCGTAAACACTGAAGCTTTCTTT. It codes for CAIRIQGVNTEAFF.

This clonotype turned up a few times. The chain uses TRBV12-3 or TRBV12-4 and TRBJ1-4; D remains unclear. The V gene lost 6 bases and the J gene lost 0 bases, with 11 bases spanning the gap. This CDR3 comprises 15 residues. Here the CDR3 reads CASRRTRATNEKLFF. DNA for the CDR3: TGTGCCAGCAGACGGACCCGGGCAACTAATGAAAAACTGTTTTTT.